The 25 T cell receptor beta chains listed next were all sequenced from one sample in a study of T cell responses to AZD1222 COVID-19 vaccine. Clones were read by immunoSEQ multiplex PCR, and TCRdb kept only the in-frame ones, dropping some. The table lists 89,000 or so clones, roughly 88% of them singletons. The sequencing used peripheral blood, collected on day 0 of AZD1222 vaccination. The receptors here all came from an adult in good health.

The V gene is TRBV23-1, the J gene TRBJ2-7; a weak D match, TRBD2 (5 bases). TRBV23-1 is an ORF; its function is uncertain. V shed 2 bases and J shed 2 bases, with 25 bases lying between them. The CDR3 contains 19 residues. For the CDR3, the DNA is TGCGCCAGCAGTCAACCCACGGCAAACCTGGTCGACGGGACCTACGAGCAGTACTTC. As protein: CASSQPTANLVDGTYEQYF.

The chain links TRBV7-2 to TRBJ2-1; TRBD2 agrees at 7 bases. From germline, CDR1 is SGHTA and CDR2 FQGNSA. The ends lost 7 bases at V and 5 bases at J; junction bases unmatched: 8. CDR3 size: 14 residues. CDR3 in DNA: TGTGCCAGCAACCCGGGACTATCTAACAATGAGCAGTTCTTC. As protein: CASNPGLSNNEQFF.

In this sample, this clone turned up once. The J gene is TRBJ1-1, the V gene TRBV5-1, with a weak D call TRBD1 (5 bases). This CDR3 comprises 15 residues. V lost 6 bases, J lost 4 bases, and 19 bases lay in between. In germline, CDR1 is SGHRS, CDR2 YFSETQ. The CDR3 loop reads CASTVVGGRRTEAFF. The CDR3 DNA reads TGCGCCAGCACCGTTGTGGGGGGTCGGCGCACTGAAGCTTTCTTT. The variable domain in full, completed from reference TRBV5-1 and TRBJ1-1, reads KAGVTQTPRYLIKTRGQQVTLSCSPISGHRSVSWYQQTPGQGLQFLFEYFSETQRNKGNFPGRFSGRQFSNSRSEMNVSTLELGDSALYLCASTVVGGRRTEAFFGQGTRLTVV.

The chain is built from TRBV12-3 or TRBV12-4 and TRBJ2-1, with 7 bases matching TRBD1. V was pared by 7 bases and J by 5 bases, with 5 bases of the junction left unmatched. This CDR3 spans 13 amino acids. CDR3 amino acids: CASKKGTDNEQFF. The CDR3 DNA reads as TGTGCCAGCAAAAAGGGGACAGACAATGAGCAGTTCTTC.

The chain combines TRBV7-2 with TRBJ2-5; 10 bases are a match to TRBD2. The J segment lost 1 base and the V segment lost 2 bases, leaving 4 bases of the junction unmatched. CDR1 and CDR2 from the germline V gene are SGHTA and FQGNSA. This CDR3 is built from 16 residues. CDR3 sequence reads: CASSLKLAGTQETQYF. The CDR3 coding sequence is TGTGCCAGCAGCTTAAAACTAGCGGGGACCCAAGAGACCCAGTACTTC.

The chain combines TRBV9 with TRBJ2-3; 7 positions match TRBD1. Germline V gene data show CDR1 as SGDLS and CDR2 as YYNGEE. The ends lost 4 bases at V and 0 bases at J; junction bases unmatched: 5. This CDR3 is 15 amino acids long. The CDR3 sequence is CASSPGQASTDTQYF. For the CDR3, the DNA is TGTGCCAGCAGCCCCGGACAGGCGAGCACAGATACGCAGTATTTT.

The sample holds a few counts of this clone. The chain joins TRBV19 to TRBJ1-2; 8 nucleotides match TRBD1. CDR3 length: 18 residues. Per the germline V gene, CDR1 is LNHDA and CDR2 is SQIVND (reference sequence). The junction had 12 bases not matched to a gene; V was cut back by 3 bases and J by 0 bases. CDR3 amino acids: CASSMAQTGTGTNYGYTF. The DNA for the CDR3 is TGTGCCAGTAGTATGGCCCAAACCGGGACAGGCACTAACTATGGCTACACCTTC. Complete variable domain (other parts from reference TRBV19 and TRBJ1-2): DGGITQSPKYLFRKEGQNVTLSCEQNLNHDAMYWYRQDPGQGLRLIYYSQIVNDFQKGDIAEGYSVSREKKESFPLTVTSAQKNPTAFYLCASSMAQTGTGTNYGYTFGSGTRLTVV.

The chain recombines TRBV7-9 with TRBJ2-7; TRBD1 aligns across 9 bases. This CDR3 has 15 amino acids. Per germline, CDR1 SEHNR and CDR2 FQNEAQ (reference sequence). The V gene end was trimmed by 5 bases and the J gene end by 5 bases; junction bases not matched to a gene: 10. This CDR3 reads CASSRGTGRSNEQYF. The CDR3 bases are TGTGCCAGCAGCCGCGGGACAGGGAGGTCTAACGAGCAGTACTTC.

This chain joins TRBV12-3 or TRBV12-4 and TRBJ1-4; D gene unclear. Trimming pared 5 bases from V and 8 bases from J, leaving 6 bases between. The CDR3 length is 11 residues. The CDR3: CASSLGEKLFF. CDR3 coding DNA: TGTGCCAGCAGTCTCGGGGAAAAACTGTTTTTT.

The table lists this clone with a few counts. The chain joins TRBV19 to TRBJ1-2, with D possibly TRBD1 on 6 matching bases. Germline V gene data show CDR1 as LNHDA and CDR2 as SQIVND (reference sequence). Trimming pared 6 bases from V and 6 bases from J, leaving 20 bases between. This CDR3 comprises 15 residues. CDR3 in amino acids: CASSLTWQGRNGYTF. DNA of the CDR3: TGTGCCAGTAGCCTCACGTGGCAGGGGAGGAATGGCTACACCTTC.

V is TRBV7-2 and J is TRBJ1-2; tentatively, D is TRBD1 (6 bases). The V end lost 4 bases, the J end lost 1 base, and 22 bases lay between the germline ends. Germline lookup yields CDR1 SGHTA and CDR2 FQGNSA. The CDR3 has 18 amino acids. The CDR3 DNA is TGTGCCAGCAGCTCACTAAATGGACAGTTCTCCTTTAACTATGGCTACACCTTC. This codes for CASSSLNGQFSFNYGYTF.

This chain connects TRBV27 to TRBJ2-7, with TRBD1 matching 8 bases. The germline gives CDR1 MNHEY, CDR2 SMNVEV (reference sequence). CDR3 length: 16 amino acids. The junction had 10 bases not matched to a gene; V was cut back by 3 bases and J by 3 bases. CDR3 bases: TGTGCCAGCAGTTTGATTGGGACAGGAGTCTTCTACGAGCAGTACTTC. Residues: CASSLIGTGVFYEQYF.

This clone is medium-sized in the sample. This chain uses TRBV4-1 with TRBJ2-7; 13 nucleotides line up with TRBD2. From germline, CDR1 is MGHRA and CDR2 YSYEKL. V was pared by 3 bases and J by 0 bases, with 14 bases of the junction left unmatched. CDR3 length: 20 residues. The CDR3 region is CASSHPGLLAGGPSSYEQYF. CDR3 coding DNA: TGCGCCAGCAGCCATCCGGGCTTACTAGCGGGAGGGCCCTCCTCCTACGAGCAGTACTTC.

The V call is TRBV28, the J call TRBJ1-1; 7 bases map to TRBD1. V shed 5 bases, J shed 1 base, and the junction held 4 bases outside the gene matches. Looked up from germline, CDR1 is MDHEN and CDR2 is SYDVKM. This CDR3 spans 14 amino acids. This chain's CDR3 is CASSRTGPNTEAFF. The CDR3 region has the DNA TGTGCCAGCAGTCGGACAGGCCCGAACACTGAAGCTTTCTTT.

This chain connects TRBV28 to TRBJ2-6, with D perhaps being TRBD1 or TRBD2 (5 bases each). The CDR3 has 17 residues. The germline V gene encodes CDR1 MDHEN and CDR2 SYDVKM. Trimming shortened V by 4 bases and J by 0 bases, and 13 bases separated the two germline ends. The CDR3 protein is CASSYPGLVSGANVLTF. CDR3 in DNA: TGTGCCAGCAGTTATCCGGGGCTCGTCTCTGGGGCCAACGTCCTGACTTTC.

The chain recombines TRBV9 with TRBJ1-3; tentative D call: TRBD1 (6 bases). Germline CDR1 is SGDLS and CDR2 is YYNGEE. V shed 3 bases and J shed 0 bases, with 13 bases lying between them. This CDR3 has 16 amino acids. The CDR3 nucleotides read TGTGCCAGCAGCGCGGACAGTTTACGCTCTGGAAACACCATATATTTT. It is translated as CASSADSLRSGNTIYF.

The chain links TRBV28 to TRBJ2-3; D is unclear. CDR1 is MDHEN, CDR2 SYDVKM, per germline. V was shortened by 6 bases and J by 0 bases, with 7 bases between the two germline ends. The CDR3 covers 13 residues. Written as DNA, the CDR3 is TGTGCCAGCAGCCAATCTAGCACAGATACGCAGTATTTT. Its protein is CASSQSSTDTQYF.

The rearrangement joins TRBV9 to TRBJ1-3, with D perhaps TRBD1 (6 bases). V gave up 4 bases and J gave up 4 bases, with 9 bases separating them. Germline V lookup: CDR1 SGDLS, CDR2 YYNGEE. CDR3 length: 13 amino acids. CDR3 DNA sequence: TGTGCCAGCAGCCCTCAGGGGGGAAACACCATATATTTT. As protein: CASSPQGGNTIYF. Together with reference TRBV9 and TRBJ1-3, the CDR3 gives the full variable domain: DSGVTQTPKHLITATGQRVTLRCSPRSGDLSVYWYQQSLDQGLQFLIQYYNGEERAKGNILERFSAQQFPDLHSELNLSSLELGDSALYFCASSPQGGNTIYFGEGSWLTVV.

The chain combines TRBV6-5 with TRBJ1-4; TRBD1 aligns across 7 bases. This CDR3 contains 15 residues. Germline V gene sequence: CDR1 MNHEY, CDR2 SVGAGI. Germline trimming cut 2 bases from V and 4 bases from J; bases unmatched to any gene: 4. The CDR3 reads CASSYTGQYNEKLFF. The CDR3 DNA is TGTGCCAGCAGTTACACGGGACAGTATAATGAAAAACTGTTTTTT.

The chain joins TRBV6-1 to TRBJ2-5; D is unclear. CDR3 size: 13 residues. V was shortened by 0 bases and J by 1 base, with 3 bases between the two germline ends. The germline gives CDR1 MNHNS, CDR2 SASEGT. The CDR3 DNA reads as TGTGCCAGCAGTGAAGCGGCCCAAGAGACCCAGTACTTC. Translation: CASSEAAQETQYF.

This chain joins TRBV24-1 and TRBJ2-3; D not certain. Germline-derived CDR1 and CDR2 are KGHDR and SFDVKD. V gave up 1 base and J gave up 7 bases, with 11 bases separating them. The CDR3 contains 14 residues. The CDR3 loop reads CATSDFPASNTQYF. CDR3 nucleotide sequence: TGTGCCACCAGTGATTTCCCAGCCTCAAATACGCAGTATTTT.

A remark on this clone: A read error may produce the germline difference seen at one junction end. The chain recombines TRBV30 with TRBJ1-1; D is perhaps TRBD1 (5 bases). CDR1 GTSNPN and CDR2 SVGIG come from the germline V gene (reference sequence). The CDR3 has 11 residues. The chain's CDR3 is CHRLMNTEAFF. As DNA, the CDR3 is TGCCACAGGCTAATGAACACTGAAGCTTTCTTT.

This clone was picked up one time. The chain has TRBV5-6 and TRBJ2-1; 12 bases align to TRBD2. Trimming removed 6 bases from V and 0 bases from J; junction bases left unmatched: 13. The CDR3 spans 19 residues. Germline V gene data show CDR1 as SGHDT and CDR2 as YYEEEE. DNA for the CDR3: TGTGCCAGCAAACAACTAGCGGGAGGACTTAGGAGCTCCTACAATGAGCAGTTCTTC. Amino acids: CASKQLAGGLRSSYNEQFF.

The gene calls are TRBV5-1 and TRBJ1-5; D gene uncertain. The V gene's germline CDR1 is SGHRS and CDR2 YFSETQ. The CDR3 is made up of 13 amino acids. V was trimmed by 3 bases and J by 3 bases, leaving 7 bases between them. CDR3: CASSSGLNQPQHF. CDR3 coding DNA: TGCGCCAGCAGCTCAGGACTCAATCAGCCCCAGCATTTT.

This clone was counted only a few times. A junction boundary mismatches the germline segment, possibly from a read error. The genes are TRBV6-1 and TRBJ1-2; 7 positions agree with TRBD1. Germline V lookup: CDR1 MNHNS, CDR2 SASEGT. The CDR3 contains 15 residues. Here the CDR3 reads CASRDSYGTDDGYTF. CDR3 bases: TGTGCCAGCCGTGATAGCTACGGGACAGATGATGGCTACACCTTC.